The 2 T cell receptor beta chains given below trace back to one sample, sequenced in a study of blood T cell repertoires in COVID-19. The protocol was immunoSEQ multiplex PCR, while the TCRdb copy is restricted to in-frame clones and leaves out a portion. The data contain about 20,000 clones, 89% of them singletons. The source material was peripheral blood. Receptors were obtained from a human donor in a cohort sampled during active COVID-19.

The rearrangement uses TRBV28 and TRBJ1-5; tentatively, D is TRBD1 (6 bases). V lost 5 bases, J lost 2 bases, and 13 bases lay in between. Germline loops: CDR1 MDHEN, CDR2 SYDVKM. This CDR3 is 15 amino acids long. CDR3 in DNA: TGTGCCAGCAGTCCTCCCCGACAGGGCAATCAGCCCCAGCATTTT. The encoded protein is CASSPPRQGNQPQHF.

The chain employs TRBV4-1 and TRBJ2-1; 8 bases match TRBD1. Germline assignment: CDR1 MGHRA and CDR2 YSYEKL. The length of the CDR3 is 14 residues. V lost 1 base, J lost 9 bases, and 5 bases stayed unmatched. The CDR3 protein is CASSQGQGRSEQFF. In DNA, the CDR3 is TGCGCCAGCAGCCAAGGACAGGGGCGGAGTGAGCAGTTCTTC.